The present T cell receptor beta chain was sequenced within a study of blood T cell repertoires in COVID-19. The CDR3 is 15 residues long. J gave up 5 bases and V 0 bases, and 6 bases lay outside the gene matches. Germline V lookup: CDR1 SGHRS, CDR2 YFSETQ. Two negative PCRs, clearance, or symptom resolution had been documented for recovered Cohort 3 donors. How the authors handled the data: Researchers report that nucleated cell counts were estimated from reference gene primer amplification. The assay was immunoSEQ multiplex PCR, and TCRdb's table has in-frame clones only and misses some. V and J calls and clone size are as listed in that table; D and trimming were resolved from the DNA. Of fewer than 300,000 clones in the sample, over 75% are singletons; the top ten hold about 16%.

The sample comprised PBMCs or T cells enriched from blood (not recorded which). The V and J genes are TRBV5-1 and TRBJ2-5; 8 positions agree with TRBD1. This sequence originates from a man younger than 30 who had recovered from COVID-19. The CDR3 protein is CASSLAGGVAETQYF. The DNA for the CDR3 is TGCGCCAGCAGCTTGGCAGGGGGCGTTGCGGAGACCCAGTACTTC.